The subject of this entry is one TCR beta chain. Its antigen is still unknown. The data were taken from a study of T cell repertoires in cytomegalovirus infection. As for the study in general: Both a matching HLA type and CMV infection were indicated by public TCR beta signatures.

The study's findings and limits: The cumulative frequency of public TCR beta families distinguished individuals who carried CMV together with the relevant HLA. Ex vivo responses were dominated by HLA-C-restricted CMV-specific TCR beta clonotypes.

V dropped 4 bases and J dropped 6 bases, with 12 bases sitting between them. The CDR3 has 13 residues. Looked up from germline, CDR1 is SGHVT and CDR2 is SQSDAQ. Each CDR3 protein gets one entry after TCRdb re-called the reads with MiXCR. The sample has some 240,000 distinct CDR3 sequences, approximately 15% seen once. V and J are TRBV7-4 and TRBJ1-1; D may be TRBD1 (5 bases). Sequencing was performed on CD8+ T cells from PBMCs. This sequence originates from a human donor in good health (CMV status not recorded). Some clones in this sample may be carry-over from other donors' samples. The CDR3 loop is CASSSGGGAEAFF. The CDR3 nucleotides are TGTGCCAGCAGCTCGGGGGGGGGGGCTGAAGCTTTCTTT.